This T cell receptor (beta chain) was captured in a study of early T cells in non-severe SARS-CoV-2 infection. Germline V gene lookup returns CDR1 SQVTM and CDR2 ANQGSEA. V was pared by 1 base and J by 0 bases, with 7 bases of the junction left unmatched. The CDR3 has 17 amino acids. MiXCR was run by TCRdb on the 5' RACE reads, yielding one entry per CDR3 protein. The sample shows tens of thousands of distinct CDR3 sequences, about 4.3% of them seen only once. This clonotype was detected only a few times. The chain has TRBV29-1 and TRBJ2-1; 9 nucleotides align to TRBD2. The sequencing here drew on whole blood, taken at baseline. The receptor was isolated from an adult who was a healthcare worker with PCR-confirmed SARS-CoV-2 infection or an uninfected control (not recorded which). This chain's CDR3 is CSVEGTSAMSSYNEQFF. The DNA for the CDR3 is TGCAGCGTTGAAGGGACTAGCGCTATGAGCTCCTACAATGAGCAGTTCTTC.